This T cell receptor beta chain is drawn from a study of T cells after posttransplantation cyclophosphamide. Broader study findings: Later blood repertoires were often dominated by clones from the donor CD8+ memory compartment. Blood and skin or GI T cell repertoires showed limited TRB overlap.

On the day of bone marrow donation, the related graft donor provided peripheral blood. Clones were read by immunoSEQ multiplex PCR, and TCRdb kept only the in-frame ones, dropping some. The data contain roughly 3,600 clones, about 72% of them singletons. Remarks on this clone: The target antigen is unknown.

This CDR3 is built from 15 residues. Germline V CDR1 and CDR2: SGDLS, YYNGEE. V shed 0 bases and J shed 2 bases, with 9 bases lying between them. Sequences were obtained from memory CD8+ T cells sorted from blood. This sequence was found in a man aged 45-65 years. V usage is TRBV9 and J usage is TRBJ2-1; the D gene is possibly TRBD1 (6 bases). CDR3 in amino acids: CASSVGQVPYNEQFF. CDR3 coding DNA: TGTGCCAGCAGCGTAGGACAGGTACCCTACAATGAGCAGTTCTTC.